These 22 T cell receptor beta chains came from one sample sequenced in a study of blood T cell repertoires in COVID-19. The method was immunoSEQ multiplex PCR; TCRdb's version includes in-frame clones alone and lacks a portion of them. Of roughly 150,000 clones listed, approximately 80% were seen once; the top ten hold 3% to 3.5%. The sample consisted of PBMCs or T cells enriched from blood (not recorded which). These receptors all come from a woman aged 55-69 years who had recovered from COVID-19.

The V call is TRBV24-1, the J call TRBJ2-2, with D possibly being TRBD1 (6 bases). CDR3 size: 15 residues. Germline values: CDR1 KGHDR, CDR2 SFDVKD. The ends were cut back, 3 bases at V and 7 bases at J, with 14 bases in the middle. The CDR3 here is CATSDLRGPVGELFF. CDR3 DNA: TGTGCCACCAGTGATCTCAGGGGACCGGTCGGGGAGCTGTTTTTT.

The chain joins TRBV7-2 to TRBJ2-5, with D possibly TRBD1 on 6 matching bases. With 4 bases removed from V and 5 bases from J, the gap between germline ends came to 17 bases. The CDR3 totals 15 residues. Germline V lookup: CDR1 SGHTA, CDR2 FQGNSA. CDR3 nucleotide sequence: TGTGCCAGCAGCTCAGGGGTGTCTGGTTCGGAGACCCAGTACTTC. Residues: CASSSGVSGSETQYF.

The chain combines TRBV2 with TRBJ2-2; 9 bases align to TRBD1. Looked up from germline, CDR1 is SNHLY and CDR2 is FYNNEI. Trimming at V came to 3 bases and at J to 8 bases, leaving 10 bases not matched to a gene. The CDR3 is made up of 16 amino acids. The CDR3 DNA is TGTGCCAGCAGTGATACAGGGGGCCCACTCGGGGGGGAGCTGTTTTTT. This sequence encodes CASSDTGGPLGGELFF.

This clone was observed a few times. V is TRBV4-2 and J is TRBJ2-7; 11 bases are a match to TRBD1. The CDR3 runs 15 residues. The germline V gene has CDR1 LGHNA and CDR2 YNFKEQ. V trimming: 3 bases; J trimming: 3 bases; junction bases outside the gene matches: 4. CDR3 protein: CASSQWTGGDYEQYF. The CDR3 bases are TGTGCCAGCAGCCAGTGGACAGGGGGCGACTACGAGCAGTACTTC.

This rearrangement joins TRBV2 to TRBJ2-2, with 7 bases that match TRBD2. The V gene end was trimmed by 8 bases and the J gene end by 1 base; junction bases not matched to a gene: 10. The CDR3 covers 16 residues. Per the germline V gene, CDR1 is SNHLY and CDR2 is FYNNEI. Here the CDR3 reads CASSPPRGKNTGELFF. CDR3 in DNA: TGTGCCAGCTCCCCCCCGCGGGGGAAGAACACCGGGGAGCTGTTTTTT. The full variable domain, rest sourced from reference TRBV2 and TRBJ2-2, is EPEVTQTPSHQVTQMGQEVILRCVPISNHLYFYWYRQILGQKVEFLVSFYNNEISEKSEIFDDQFSVERPDGSNFTLKIRSTKLEDSAMYFCASSPPRGKNTGELFFGEGSRLTVL.

The rearrangement joins TRBV7-6 to TRBJ2-5; weak D call: TRBD1 (6 bases). This CDR3 is built from 15 residues. Trimming removed 5 bases at V and 3 bases at J, with 16 bases between. Germline V gene lookup returns CDR1 SGHVS and CDR2 FNYEAQ. The CDR3, as DNA: TGTGCCAGCAGCCCCCTGGTGTACAGGGAAGAGACCCAGTACTTC. Translating gives CASSPLVYREETQYF. The complete variable domain, with remaining parts taken from reference TRBV7-6 and TRBJ2-5, reads GAGVSQSPRYKVTKRGQDVALRCDPISGHVSLYWYRQALGQGPEFLTYFNYEAQQDKSGLPNDRFSAERPEGSISTLTIQRTEQRDSAMYRCASSPLVYREETQYFGPGTRLLVL.

This clone was seen at least ten times. The chain uses TRBV2 and TRBJ1-6; weak D call: TRBD1 (6 bases). The CDR3 length is 15 residues. Deletions cut 3 bases from V and 1 base from J, with 7 bases between. The V gene's germline CDR1 is SNHLY and CDR2 FYNNEI. CDR3 sequence reads: CASSDRGSYNSPLHF. CDR3 bases: TGTGCCAGCAGTGACAGGGGATCCTATAATTCACCCCTCCACTTT.

This clone was detected once. CDR3 amino acids: CASSIGAGDYEKLFF. CDR3 bases: TGTGCCAGTAGTATAGGAGCAGGGGATTATGAAAAACTGTTTTTT. The chain employs TRBV19 and TRBJ1-4; D is perhaps TRBD1 (6 bases). Germline loops: CDR1 LNHDA, CDR2 SQIVND (reference sequence). V was clipped by 1 base and J by 6 bases, with 12 bases between them. This CDR3 has 15 amino acids.

The rearrangement uses TRBV10-2 and TRBJ2-1; D may be TRBD1 (5 bases). The CDR3 length is 12 residues. V lost 7 bases, J lost 4 bases, and 8 bases lay in between. Germline V gene sequence: CDR1 WSHSY, CDR2 SAAADI. In DNA form, the CDR3 reads TGCGCCAGCACCCAGGGTTACAATGAGCAGTTCTTC. Its translation: CASTQGYNEQFF.

This clone was detected a few times. CDR3 DNA: TGTGCCAGCAGCTTAGATGGGAGACAGGGAGTCTCTGAAGCTTTCTTT. Protein sequence: CASSLDGRQGVSEAFF. This sequence joins TRBV11-3 and TRBJ1-1; 7 nucleotides line up with TRBD1. CDR1 is SGHNT, CDR2 YENEEA, per germline. This CDR3 is built from 16 residues. V was pared by 0 bases and J by 6 bases, with 10 bases of the junction left unmatched.

This sequence joins TRBV27 and TRBJ2-5; TRBD2 matches at 12 bases. The CDR3 loop spans 18 amino acids. Looked up from germline, CDR1 is MNHEY and CDR2 is SMNVEV (reference sequence). Germline trimming cut 1 base from V and 3 bases from J; bases unmatched to any gene: 9. The CDR3 DNA reads TGTGCCAGCAGTTTATGGGGGCTAGCGGGGGGGCGGAAAGAGACCCAGTACTTC. It is translated as CASSLWGLAGGRKETQYF.

The chain recombines TRBV20-1 with TRBJ2-3; no reliable D call. CDR3 length: 12 amino acids. Germline V gene lookup returns CDR1 DFQATT and CDR2 SNEGSKA (reference sequence). V gave up 3 bases and J gave up 6 bases, with 10 bases separating them. CDR3 DNA: TGCAGTGCTAGTGCGAGCAGGGATACGCAGTATTTT. Residues: CSASASRDTQYF.

A few counts support this clone. This chain uses TRBV6-5 with TRBJ2-5; 8 bases match TRBD2. Trimming cost V 7 bases and J 5 bases; bases outside gene matches: 12. The CDR3 has 15 residues. From germline, CDR1 is MNHEY and CDR2 SVGAGI. The CDR3 region has the DNA TGTGCCAGCACCCCTCTCGGGGGGGCGGGGGAGACCCAGTACTTC. Its translation: CASTPLGGAGETQYF.

This sequence joins TRBV15 and TRBJ2-1; TRBD1 agrees at 9 bases. CDR1 LNHNV and CDR2 YYDKDF come from the germline V gene (reference sequence). V lost 3 bases, J lost 0 bases, and 3 bases stayed unmatched. This CDR3 is built from 16 residues. This chain's CDR3 is CATSRGGQGSYNEQFF. As DNA, the CDR3 is TGTGCCACCAGCAGGGGGGGACAGGGCTCCTACAATGAGCAGTTCTTC. Full variable domain (outside the CDR3, taken from reference TRBV15 and TRBJ2-1): DAMVIQNPRYQVTQFGKPVTLSCSQTLNHNVMYWYQQKSSQAPKLLFHYYDKDFNNEADTPDNFQSRRPNTSFCFLDIRSPGLGDTAMYLCATSRGGQGSYNEQFFGPGTRLTVL.

The chain couples TRBV18 to TRBJ2-3, with 9 bases identical to TRBD1. CDR1 and CDR2 from the germline V gene are KGHSH and LQKENI. The CDR3 is 16 amino acids. V lost 6 bases, J lost 1 base, and 8 bases stayed unmatched. CDR3 nucleotides: TGTGCCAGCTCCCAAGGGTGGACAGGGGGCACAGATACGCAGTATTTT. This translates into CASSQGWTGGTDTQYF.

The chain combines TRBV30 with TRBJ2-3; D not certain. The V gene's germline CDR1 is GTSNPN and CDR2 SVGIG (reference sequence). The CDR3 is 13 residues long. Trimming removed 0 bases at V and 3 bases at J, with 7 bases between. CDR3 amino acids: CAWSVPSTDTQYF. CDR3 in DNA: TGTGCCTGGAGTGTACCCAGTACAGATACGCAGTATTTT.

This clone showed up just once. This rearrangement joins TRBV25-1 to TRBJ1-2; tentative D call: TRBD1 (5 bases). The CDR3 length is 13 residues. Trimming pared 2 bases from V and 4 bases from J, leaving 8 bases between. CDR1 is MGHDK and CDR2 is SYGVNS in the germline V gene. The CDR3: CASSERGLYGYTF. The CDR3 region has the DNA TGTGCCAGCAGTGAAAGGGGTCTCTATGGCTACACCTTC.

This clone was picked up one time. V is TRBV30 and J is TRBJ1-1; D gene ambiguous. From germline, CDR1 is GTSNPN and CDR2 SVGIG (reference sequence). CDR3 length equals 14 residues. V was pared by 0 bases and J by 0 bases, with 8 bases between. Here the CDR3 DNA reads TGTGCCTGGAGTGTCGAACAGCTGAACACTGAAGCTTTCTTT. Translating gives CAWSVEQLNTEAFF. The complete variable domain, with remaining parts taken from reference TRBV30 and TRBJ1-1, reads SQTIHQWPATLVQPVGSPLSLECTVEGTSNPNLYWYRQAAGRGLQLLFYSVGIGQISSEVPQNLSASRPQDRQFILSSKKLLLSDSGFYLCAWSVEQLNTEAFFGQGTRLTVV.

This chain joins TRBV6-5 and TRBJ1-4; 9 bases are shared with TRBD1. The junction had 4 bases not matched to a gene; V was cut back by 6 bases and J by 5 bases. The CDR3 length is 14 residues. CDR1 and CDR2 (germline): MNHEY, SVGAGI. The CDR3, as DNA: TGTGCCAGCAGCCGGGGACAGGGAAATGAAAAACTGTTTTTT. Translation gives CASSRGQGNEKLFF.

The chain has TRBV3-1 (or the pseudogene TRBV3-2) and TRBJ2-1; 9 bases align to TRBD2. CDR1 LGHDT and CDR2 YNNKEL come from the germline V gene (reference sequence). Trimming removed 5 bases from V and 8 bases from J; junction bases left unmatched: 10. This CDR3 is built from 15 residues. This CDR3 is CASSREAGGSYEQFF. In DNA form, the CDR3 reads TGTGCCAGCAGCAGAGAAGCGGGGGGTTCGTATGAGCAGTTCTTC.

A single count supports this clone. J is TRBJ1-2 and V is TRBV11-2; D call uncertain. The CDR3 spans 13 residues. Germline loops: CDR1 SGHAT, CDR2 FQNNGV. Trimming left V 5 bases short and J 2 bases short, with 9 bases between. CDR3 sequence reads: CASSPTANYGYTF. The CDR3 nucleotides read TGTGCCAGCAGCCCTACAGCCAACTATGGCTACACCTTC. The whole variable domain, remainder taken from reference TRBV11-2 and TRBJ1-2, is EAGVAQSPRYKIIEKRQSVAFWCNPISGHATLYWYQQILGQGPKLLIQFQNNGVVDDSQLPKDRFSAERLKGVDSTLKIQPAKLEDSAVYLCASSPTANYGYTFGSGTRLTVV.

V and J are TRBV18 and TRBJ1-3; 10 nucleotides agree with TRBD1. J lost 0 bases, V lost 4 bases, and 3 bases had no gene match. Germline V gives CDR1 KGHSH, CDR2 LQKENI. This CDR3 comprises 16 residues. The CDR3 coding sequence is TGTGCCAGCTCACTCAGGACAGGGGGCTCTGGAAACACCATATATTTT. Translated, it gives CASSLRTGGSGNTIYF.